What follows is one T cell receptor beta chain and its context. Its matching antigen is unknown. One entry per CDR3 protein results from TCRdb running MiXCR on the RACE reads. The repertoire has 330,000 or so distinct CDR3 sequences, about 6% of them found once; the top ten carry roughly 5.4%. This specimen comes from a study of human T cells and chemical hapten exposure. The overall study: 2% DPC was applied to approximately 2 cm by approximately 2 cm of upper inner arm skin for sensitization. The variation in per-sample TCR yields arose mainly from small differences in pooled library volumes. The cohort included alopecia areata under or over 50% scalp, totalis and universalis.

The study, taken as a whole, reports: DPC sensitization did not alter TCRs above 1 in 1000 frequency.

Germline loops: CDR1 MDHEN, CDR2 SYDVKM. J gave up 7 bases and V 7 bases, and 9 bases lay outside the gene matches. CDR3 length: 14 amino acids. As for time point: patch test 2, 6 weeks after DPC sensitization. The treatment is: therapeutic diphenylcyclopropenone sensitization with weekly scalp DPC. This TCR was sampled from a woman younger than 35 with alopecia areata. Some clones in this sample may be carry-over from other donors' samples. The gene calls are TRBV28 and TRBJ1-2; 10 bases align to TRBD1. The sample here was whole blood, taken in connection with sensitization to the hapten diphenylcyclopropenone (DPC). The CDR3 loop reads CASIETGTGAGYTF. DNA of the CDR3: TGTGCCAGCATCGAAACCGGGACAGGGGCTGGCTACACCTTC.